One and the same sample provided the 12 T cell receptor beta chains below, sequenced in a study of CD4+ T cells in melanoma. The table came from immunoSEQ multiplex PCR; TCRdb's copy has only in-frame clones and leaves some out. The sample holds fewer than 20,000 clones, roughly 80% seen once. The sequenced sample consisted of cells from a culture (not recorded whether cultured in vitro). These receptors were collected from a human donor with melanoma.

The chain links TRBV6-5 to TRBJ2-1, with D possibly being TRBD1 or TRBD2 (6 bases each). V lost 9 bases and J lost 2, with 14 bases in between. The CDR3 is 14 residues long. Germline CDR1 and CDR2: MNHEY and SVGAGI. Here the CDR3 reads CASRKGGPYNEQFF. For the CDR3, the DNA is TGTGCCAGTAGAAAGGGGGGACCCTACAATGAGCAGTTCTTC.

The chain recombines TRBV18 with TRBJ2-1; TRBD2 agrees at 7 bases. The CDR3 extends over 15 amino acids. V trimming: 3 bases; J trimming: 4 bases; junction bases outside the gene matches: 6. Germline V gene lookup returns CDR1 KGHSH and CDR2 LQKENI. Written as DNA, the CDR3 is TGTGCCAGCTCACCGACTGGGGGGGGGTACAATGAGCAGTTCTTC. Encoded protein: CASSPTGGGYNEQFF.

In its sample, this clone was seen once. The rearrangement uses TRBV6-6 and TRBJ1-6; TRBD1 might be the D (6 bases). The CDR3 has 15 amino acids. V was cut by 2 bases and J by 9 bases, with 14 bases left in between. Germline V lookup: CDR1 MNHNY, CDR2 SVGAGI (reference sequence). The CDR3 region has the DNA TGTGCCAGCAGTTACCCACAGGGCCAGTTTTCACCCCTCCACTTT. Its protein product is CASSYPQGQFSPLHF.

The DNA for the CDR3 is TGCGCCAGCAGCAGGACAGGGGATCAGCCCCAGCATTTT. It yields the protein CASSRTGDQPQHF. This chain joins TRBV5-1 and TRBJ1-5, with 9 bases that match TRBD1. Germline V gene data show CDR1 as SGHRS and CDR2 as YFSETQ. The CDR3 is 13 amino acids. Trimming removed 4 bases from V and 5 bases from J; junction bases left unmatched: 1.

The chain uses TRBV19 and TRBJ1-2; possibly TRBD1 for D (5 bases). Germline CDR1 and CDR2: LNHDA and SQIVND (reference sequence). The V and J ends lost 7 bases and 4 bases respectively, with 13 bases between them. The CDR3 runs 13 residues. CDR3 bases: TGTGCCAGTATCCCCGGGAGGGGCTATGGCTACACCTTC. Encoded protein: CASIPGRGYGYTF.

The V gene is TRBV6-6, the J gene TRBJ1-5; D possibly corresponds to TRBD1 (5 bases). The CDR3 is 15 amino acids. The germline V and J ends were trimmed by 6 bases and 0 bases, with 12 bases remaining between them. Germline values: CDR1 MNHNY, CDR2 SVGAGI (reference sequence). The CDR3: CASRDEGHSNQPQHF. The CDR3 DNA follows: TGTGCCAGCAGGGACGAGGGGCATAGCAATCAGCCCCAGCATTTT.

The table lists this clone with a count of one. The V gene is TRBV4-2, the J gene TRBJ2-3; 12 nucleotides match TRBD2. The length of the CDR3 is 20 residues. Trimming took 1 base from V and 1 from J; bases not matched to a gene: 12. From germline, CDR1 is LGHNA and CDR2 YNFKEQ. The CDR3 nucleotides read TGTGCCAGCAGCCAAGGGGTAGGACTAGCGGGGCCGCGGGGCACAGATACGCAGTATTTT. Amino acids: CASSQGVGLAGPRGTDTQYF.

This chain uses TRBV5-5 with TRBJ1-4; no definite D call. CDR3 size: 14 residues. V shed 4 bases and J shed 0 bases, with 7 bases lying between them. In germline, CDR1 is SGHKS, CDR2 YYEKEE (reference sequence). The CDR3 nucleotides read TGTGCCAGCAGCCCGGGTGCAACTAATGAAAAACTGTTTTTT. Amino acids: CASSPGATNEKLFF.

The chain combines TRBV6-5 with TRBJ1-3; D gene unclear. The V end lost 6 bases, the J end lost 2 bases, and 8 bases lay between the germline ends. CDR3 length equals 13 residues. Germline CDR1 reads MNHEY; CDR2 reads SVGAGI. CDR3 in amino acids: CASRRHTGNTIYF. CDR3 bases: TGTGCCAGCAGGCGACACACTGGAAACACCATATATTTT.

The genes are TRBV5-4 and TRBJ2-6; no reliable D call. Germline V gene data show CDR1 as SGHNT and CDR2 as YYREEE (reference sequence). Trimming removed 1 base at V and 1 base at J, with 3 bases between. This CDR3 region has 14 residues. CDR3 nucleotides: TGTGCCAGCAGCTTGAAATCTGGGGCCAACGTCCTGACTTTC. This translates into CASSLKSGANVLTF.

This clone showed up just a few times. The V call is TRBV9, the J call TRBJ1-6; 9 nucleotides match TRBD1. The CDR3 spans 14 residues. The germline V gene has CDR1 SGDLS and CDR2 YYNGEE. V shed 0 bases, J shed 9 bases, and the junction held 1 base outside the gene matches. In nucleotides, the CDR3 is TGTGCCAGCAGCGTAGGGACAGGGGCTTCACCCCTCCACTTT. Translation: CASSVGTGASPLHF. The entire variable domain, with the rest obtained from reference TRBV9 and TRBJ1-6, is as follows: DSGVTQTPKHLITATGQRVTLRCSPRSGDLSVYWYQQSLDQGLQFLIQYYNGEERAKGNILERFSAQQFPDLHSELNLSSLELGDSALYFCASSVGTGASPLHFGNGTRLTVT.

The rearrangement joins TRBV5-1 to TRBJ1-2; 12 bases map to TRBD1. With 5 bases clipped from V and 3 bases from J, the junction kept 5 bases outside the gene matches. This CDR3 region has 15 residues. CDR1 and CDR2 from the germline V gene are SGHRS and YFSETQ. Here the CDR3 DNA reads TGCGCCAGCAGTCGGGACAGGGGGCGAGACTATGGCTACACCTTC. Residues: CASSRDRGRDYGYTF.